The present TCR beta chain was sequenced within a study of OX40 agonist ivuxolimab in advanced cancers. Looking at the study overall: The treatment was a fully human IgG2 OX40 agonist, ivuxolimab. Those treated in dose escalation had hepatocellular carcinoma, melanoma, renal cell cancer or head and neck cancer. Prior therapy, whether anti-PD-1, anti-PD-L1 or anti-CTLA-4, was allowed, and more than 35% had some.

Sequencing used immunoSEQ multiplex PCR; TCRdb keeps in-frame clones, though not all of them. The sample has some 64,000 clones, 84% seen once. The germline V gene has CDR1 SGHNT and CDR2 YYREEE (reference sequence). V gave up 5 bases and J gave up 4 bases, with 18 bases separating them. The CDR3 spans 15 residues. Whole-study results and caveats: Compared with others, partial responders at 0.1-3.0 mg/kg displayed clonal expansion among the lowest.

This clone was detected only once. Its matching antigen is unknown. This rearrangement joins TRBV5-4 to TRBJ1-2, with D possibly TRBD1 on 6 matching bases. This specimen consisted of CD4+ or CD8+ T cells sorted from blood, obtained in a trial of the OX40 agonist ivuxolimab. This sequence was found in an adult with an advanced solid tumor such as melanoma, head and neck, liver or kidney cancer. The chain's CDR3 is CASRPSSGGGYGYTF. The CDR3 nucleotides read TGTGCCAGCAGACCCAGCTCGGGGGGCGGCTATGGCTACACCTTC. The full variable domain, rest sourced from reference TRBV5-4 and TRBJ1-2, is ETGVTQSPTHLIKTRGQQVTLRCSSQSGHNTVSWYQQALGQGPQFIFQYYREEENGRGNFPPRFSGLQFPNYSSELNVNALELDDSALYLCASRPSSGGGYGYTFGSGTRLTVV.